Listed below are T cell receptor beta chains from one sample, sequenced in a study of shared clonotypes between healthy human individuals. Here immunoSEQ multiplex PCR was the method, and the copy in TCRdb shows in-frame clones only, minus some. This table holds millions of clones, 95% found once. What was sequenced was naive CD4+ T cells sorted from blood. Every receptor here comes from a man in his late teens or twenties in good health. Both conserved end residues are part of each CDR3. D genes are given only for firm matches. The listing skips clone size in some rows; elsewhere it reads once, few, many or a size class.

>TRBV27|TRBJ1-2|.|.
CASSPRDLIGYTF
TGTGCCAGCAGTCCCAGAGACTTGATCGGCTACACCTTC
>TRBV6-1|TRBJ2-7|.|.
CASSEAARGYEQYF
TGTGCCAGCAGTGAAGCAGCTCGGGGCTACGAGCAGTACTTC
>TRBV4-1|TRBJ2-1|.|.
CASSQVVGAGSYNEQFF
TGCGCCAGCAGCCAAGTCGTCGGGGCAGGGTCCTACAATGAGCAGTTCTTC
>TRBV11-2|TRBJ2-3|.|.
CASSLRDGFTDTQYF
TGTGCCAGCAGCCTCCGGGACGGATTCACAGATACGCAGTATTTT
>TRBV4-3|TRBJ2-7|.|.
CASSQDPGDYEQYF
TGCGCCAGCAGCCAAGATCCGGGAGATTACGAGCAGTACTTC
>TRBV21-1|TRBJ2-7|.|.
CASSNRDTSYEQYF
TGTGCCAGCAGCAATAGAGACACTTCCTACGAGCAGTACTTC
>TRBV2|TRBJ1-1|.|.
CASKSLEAEAFF
TGTGCCAGTAAATCACTCGAAGCTGAAGCTTTCTTT
>TRBV11-2|TRBJ2-5|.|once
CASSLGNAYQETQYF
TGTGCCAGCAGCTTGGGGAACGCTTACCAAGAGACCCAGTACTTC
>TRBV10-1|TRBJ2-2|.|once
CASSEGSRFPPELFF
TGCGCCAGCAGTGAGGGGAGCAGGTTTCCTCCGGAGCTGTTTTTT
>TRBV2|TRBJ1-5|.|.
CASSAEGAGNQPQHF
TGTGCCAGCAGCGCAGAAGGGGCGGGAAATCAGCCCCAGCATTTT
>TRBV7-2|TRBJ2-7|.|.
CASSLVLGFVKGEQYF
TGTGCCAGCAGCTTAGTTTTAGGGTTCGTAAAGGGCGAGCAGTACTTC
>TRBV2|TRBJ2-5|TRBD2|once
CASSETLAGRETQYF
TGTGCCAGCAGTGAAACCCTAGCGGGGCGGGAGACCCAGTACTTC
>TRBV5-1|TRBJ2-2|TRBD2|.
CASSLGTTYTGELFF
TGCGCCAGCAGCCTCGGGACTACATACACCGGGGAGCTGTTTTTT
>TRBV9|TRBJ2-5|TRBD1|.
CASSVAGQGASETQYF
TGTGCCAGCAGCGTAGCGGGACAGGGGGCATCAGAGACCCAGTACTTC
>TRBV5-1|TRBJ1-4|TRBD1|.
CASSSGQGAHGEKLFF
TGCGCCAGCAGCTCGGGACAGGGGGCGCATGGTGAAAAACTGTTTTTT
>TRBV28|TRBJ2-3|.|.
CASSPGPRGPTQYF
TGTGCCAGCAGTCCCGGCCCTAGGGGACCCACGCAGTATTTT
>TRBV4-1|TRBJ1-2|.|.
CASSQDRGLDGYTF
TGCGCCAGCAGCCAAGATCGGGGCCTCGATGGCTACACCTTC
>TRBV27|TRBJ2-2|TRBD2|.
CASSGLAGNTGELFF
TGTGCCAGCAGTGGACTAGCGGGAAACACCGGGGAGCTGTTTTTT
>TRBV2|TRBJ1-1|TRBD1|.
CASSRQGRAFF
TGTGCCAGCAGCAGACAGGGGAGAGCTTTCTTT
>TRBV10-3|TRBJ2-5|TRBD2|.
CAISSTETSGGAWETQYF
TGTGCCATCAGTTCTACCGAGACTAGCGGGGGGGCTTGGGAGACCCAGTACTTC
>TRBV11-2|TRBJ1-1|TRBD1|.
CASSPQTGGITEAFF
TGTGCCAGCAGCCCCCAGACAGGGGGCATCACTGAAGCTTTCTTT
>TRBV7-9|TRBJ2-5|.|.
CASSLGVQQETQYF
TGTGCCAGCAGCTTAGGAGTTCAGCAAGAGACCCAGTACTTC
>TRBV5-1|TRBJ2-5|.|.
CASTRGLTETQYF
TGCGCCAGCACTCGGGGGTTAACGGAGACCCAGTACTTC
>TRBV30|TRBJ1-2|.|.
CAWSEQGAPDLYGYTF
TGTGCCTGGAGTGAACAGGGCGCCCCGGACCTCTATGGCTACACCTTC
>TRBV11-2|TRBJ2-3|.|.
CASRYPGGLTDTQYF
TGTGCCAGCAGATACCCCGGAGGACTCACAGATACGCAGTATTTT
>TRBV28|TRBJ1-4|.|.
CASSSTNRDEKLFF
TGTGCCAGCAGTTCCACAAACAGGGATGAAAAACTGTTTTTT
>TRBV21-1|TRBJ1-2|.|.
CASSKGGLGGYTF
TGTGCCAGCAGCAAAGGAGGCCTAGGTGGCTACACCTTC
>TRBV6-7|TRBJ2-6|.|once
CASSDIWRITKSGQRPDF
TGTGCCAGCAGTGATATTTGGCGTATTACAAAGTCGGGCCAACGTCCTGACTTC
>TRBV25-1|TRBJ2-7|TRBD1|.
CASSETGTGAYEQYF
TGTGCCAGCAGTGAAACAGGGACAGGAGCTTACGAGCAGTACTTC
>TRBV10-3|TRBJ2-6|.|.
CAISEAGATSGANVLTF
TGTGCCATCAGTGAGGCAGGGGCCACCTCTGGGGCCAACGTCCTGACTTTC
>TRBV25-1|TRBJ1-5|.|.
CARSHRLGSQPQHF
TGTGCCAGGAGTCACCGGTTGGGGTCCCAGCCCCAGCATTTT
>TRBV11-2|TRBJ1-1|.|.
CASSLGGRNTEAFF
TGTGCCAGCAGCTTAGGTGGCAGGAACACTGAAGCTTTCTTT
>TRBV5-1|TRBJ1-1|.|once
CASKDIRAGNTEAFF
TGCGCCAGCAAGGACATCAGGGCGGGGAACACTGAAGCTTTCTTT
>TRBV5-4|TRBJ2-1|TRBD2|once
CASSPRAGGLSNEQFF
TGTGCCAGCAGCCCCAGGGCGGGAGGGCTATCAAATGAGCAGTTCTTC